The 32 T cell receptor beta chains in this list originate from one sample, sequenced in a study of blood T cells in healthy people across ages. A second PCR, run for 7 to 11 cycles, used a sample-barcoded 5' primer plus a J-beta primer mix. TCRdb re-analysed the 5' RACE reads in MiXCR, keeping a single row per CDR3 protein. This table has about a million distinct CDR3 sequences, just over 50% appearing once. The sample comprised blood. The receptor set was obtained from a woman aged 55-75 years in good health.

This clonotype was recorded many times. The genes are TRBV7-9 and TRBJ2-4, with 7 positions matching TRBD1. Trimming cost V 1 base and J 6 bases; bases outside gene matches: 3. CDR1 is SEHNR and CDR2 is FQNEAQ in the germline V gene (reference sequence). The CDR3 loop spans 14 amino acids. In nucleotides, the CDR3 is TGTGCCAGCAGCTTAGGGGGACAGTCAAACATTCAGTACTTC. The encoded protein is CASSLGGQSNIQYF.

The chain is built from TRBV27 and TRBJ2-1, with TRBD2 matching over 8 bases. CDR1 and CDR2 from the germline V gene are MNHEY and SMNVEV (reference sequence). The CDR3 consists of 17 residues. V shed 2 bases and J 4 bases; nucleotides not matched to a gene: 10. The CDR3, as DNA: TGTGCCAGCAGTTTAACCCCGGGTAGCGGGATGTACAATGAGCAGTTCTTC. Its translation: CASSLTPGSGMYNEQFF.

This clonotype was counted a few times. V is TRBV6-2 or TRBV6-3 and J is TRBJ2-4, with D possibly TRBD2 on 5 matching bases. Looked up from germline, CDR1 is MNHEY and CDR2 is SVGEGT. The V and J ends lost 8 bases and 3 bases respectively, with 8 bases between them. This CDR3 is built from 12 residues. In DNA, the CDR3 is TGTGCCAGCGGGAGTGGCAAAAACATTCAGTACTTC. Protein: CASGSGKNIQYF.

This clonotype was picked up one time. The chain uses TRBV6-1 and TRBJ1-1; no definite D call. Germline CDR1 reads MNHNS; CDR2 reads SASEGT. V was cut by 2 bases and J by 0 bases, with 13 bases left in between. The length of the CDR3 is 16 residues. CDR3 protein: CASSESAGGMNTEAFF. CDR3 DNA: TGTGCCAGCAGTGAATCGGCTGGAGGGATGAACACTGAAGCTTTCTTT.

The gene calls are TRBV5-1 and TRBJ2-7; TRBD1 is a possible D gene (7 bases). The V gene lost 3 bases and the J gene lost 2 bases, with 12 bases spanning the gap. Germline-derived CDR1 and CDR2 are SGHRS and YFSETQ. The CDR3 is 14 residues long. CDR3 nucleotide sequence: TGCGCCAGCAGCTCGCAGGGGGGAGCCTACGAGCAGTACTTC. Residues: CASSSQGGAYEQYF.

The chain couples TRBV21-1 to TRBJ2-5; the DNA was not compared with TRBD1, the D call given in the table. TRBV21-1 constitutes a pseudogene. The CDR3 loop spans 18 amino acids. DNA for the CDR3: TGTGCCAGCAGCAAAGGAGGTCTGACCGGCCCCCGTCAAGAGACCCAGTACTTC. Amino acids: CASSKGGLTGPRQETQYF.

The chain combines TRBV20-1 with TRBJ2-1, with a possible D match to TRBD2 (5 bases). This CDR3 has 14 amino acids. Trimming cost V 0 bases and J 4 bases, with 10 bases left between them. Germline V CDR1 and CDR2: DFQATT, SNEGSKA (reference sequence). The CDR3 coding sequence is TGCAGTGCTAGAGATCTGCGGGTTTACAATGAGCAGTTCTTC. Translated, it gives CSARDLRVYNEQFF.

The V and J genes are TRBV9 and TRBJ2-3, with TRBD2 matching over 13 bases. Germline CDR1 is SGDLS and CDR2 is YYNGEE. The V gene end was trimmed by 0 bases and the J gene end by 5 bases; junction bases not matched to a gene: 12. This CDR3 comprises 19 residues. The CDR3 DNA sequence: TGTGCCAGCAGCGTAGCCGAATCAGGACTAGCGGGAGCAGGAGATACGCAGTATTTT. Its protein product is CASSVAESGLAGAGDTQYF.

The sample holds many counts of this clonotype. This sequence joins TRBV27 and TRBJ2-6; D unresolved. Looked up from germline, CDR1 is MNHEY and CDR2 is SMNVEV (reference sequence). The length of the CDR3 is 15 residues. V was cut by 2 bases and J by 4 bases, with 9 bases left in between. CDR3 protein: CASSLGVAGANVLTF. As DNA, the CDR3 is TGTGCCAGCAGTTTAGGGGTAGCAGGGGCCAACGTCCTGACTTTC.

The rearrangement links TRBV29-1 to TRBJ2-1, with D perhaps matching TRBD2 (5 bases). Germline V lookup: CDR1 SQVTM, CDR2 ANQGSEA. The CDR3 sequence is 12 residues long. Between the trimmed V and J ends, which lost 6 bases and 7 bases, there was a span of 13 bases. CDR3 amino acids: CSVRISGNEQFF. CDR3 bases: TGCAGCGTACGAATTTCGGGAAATGAGCAGTTCTTC.

This chain links TRBV7-3 with TRBJ1-1; tentative D call: TRBD1 (5 bases). Trimming took 1 base from V and 4 from J, leaving 13 bases between them. The CDR3 sequence is 15 residues long. CDR1 SGHTA and CDR2 FQGTGA come from the germline V gene. DNA of the CDR3: TGTGCCAGCAGCTTAATGGAAAGGGGCGCCACTGAAGCTTTCTTT. Protein product: CASSLMERGATEAFF.

The genes are TRBV20-1 and TRBJ2-3, with 7 bases fitting TRBD2. This CDR3 comprises 13 residues. V gave up 6 bases and J gave up 0 bases; unmatched junction bases: 3. Germline V gene data show CDR1 as DFQATT and CDR2 as SNEGSKA (reference sequence). The CDR3 DNA is TGCAGTGCGCTAGCGGAAAGCACAGATACGCAGTATTTT. Translated: CSALAESTDTQYF.

The chain is built from TRBV2 and TRBJ1-6; D gene ambiguous. Between the trimmed V and J ends, which lost 8 bases and 9 bases, there was a span of 14 bases. CDR3 length: 13 residues. The V gene's germline CDR1 is SNHLY and CDR2 FYNNEI. This chain's CDR3 is CASGLYASSPLHF. In DNA, the CDR3 is TGTGCCAGCGGGCTATATGCGAGTTCACCCCTCCACTTT.

The V call is TRBV20-1, the J call TRBJ2-7; D is uncertain. V was shortened by 5 bases and J by 3 bases, with 5 bases between the two germline ends. Germline values: CDR1 DFQATT, CDR2 SNEGSKA (reference sequence). This CDR3 has 10 residues. The DNA for the CDR3 is TGCAGTGCTGTGGACTACGAGCAGTACTTC. Protein: CSAVDYEQYF.

V usage is TRBV28 and J usage is TRBJ1-2; weak D call: TRBD1 (5 bases). The V and J ends lost 6 bases and 2 bases respectively, with 19 bases between them. The CDR3 is 16 residues long. The germline gives CDR1 MDHEN, CDR2 SYDVKM. In DNA, the CDR3 is TGTGCCAGCAGACCCAGGAGGCAGGGCGGAAACTATGGCTACACCTTC. It is translated as CASRPRRQGGNYGYTF.

This sequence joins TRBV5-1 and TRBJ2-1; D might be TRBD2 (5 bases). Germline V lookup: CDR1 SGHRS, CDR2 YFSETQ. This CDR3 region has 15 residues. V was pared by 0 bases and J by 8 bases, with 15 bases between. The CDR3 DNA reads as TGCGCCAGCAGCTTGGTTCGGGAAGGGTCACATGAGCAGTTCTTC. The encoded protein is CASSLVREGSHEQFF.

The V and J genes are TRBV28 and TRBJ1-1, with D uncertain. The V end was cut by 6 bases, the J end by 0 bases, with 5 bases between. There are 12 residues in the CDR3. CDR1 is MDHEN and CDR2 is SYDVKM in the germline V gene. The CDR3 loop is CASRVLNTEAFF. CDR3 nucleotides: TGTGCCAGCAGGGTATTGAACACTGAAGCTTTCTTT.

This clonotype was seen once. J is TRBJ1-1 and V is TRBV20-1, with D perhaps matching TRBD1 (6 bases). CDR3 length equals 15 residues. Trimming removed 5 bases at V and 6 bases at J, with 22 bases between. Germline CDR1 and CDR2: DFQATT and SNEGSKA (reference sequence). This chain's CDR3 is CSAGGEGGRLAEAFF. The CDR3 nucleotides are TGCAGTGCTGGGGGGGAAGGGGGAAGGCTCGCTGAAGCTTTCTTT.

This chain links TRBV6-2 or TRBV6-3 with TRBJ2-7, with 8 bases matching TRBD1. The V gene's germline CDR1 is MNHEY and CDR2 SVGEGT. This CDR3 spans 15 amino acids. V lost 5 bases to trimming and J lost 2 bases; unmatched junction nucleotides: 8. CDR3 residues: CASSPLRDRTYEQYF. DNA of the CDR3: TGTGCCAGCAGTCCCCTCCGGGACAGGACCTACGAGCAGTACTTC.

This clonotype was seen a handful of times. J is TRBJ2-5 and V is TRBV14, with TRBD2 identical over 13 bases. The germline CDR1 and CDR2 sequences are SGHDN and FVKESK. V gave up 8 bases and J gave up 11 bases; unmatched junction bases: 11. CDR3 length: 14 amino acids. For the CDR3, the DNA is TGTGCCAGCGCCCGGACTAGCGGGAGAGGTGAGCAGTACTTC. It specifies CASARTSGRGEQYF. Complete variable domain (other parts from reference TRBV14 and TRBJ2-5): EAGVTQFPSHSVIEKGQTVTLRCDPISGHDNLYWYRRVMGKEIKFLLHFVKESKQDESGMPNNRFLAERTGGTYSTLKVQPAELEDSGVYFCASARTSGRGEQYFGPGTRLLVL.

V is TRBV6-5 and J is TRBJ1-1; D not certain. Germline V gene sequence: CDR1 MNHEY, CDR2 SVGAGI. The CDR3 loop spans 12 amino acids. V was pared by 10 bases and J by 7 bases, with 16 bases between. The CDR3 sequence: CATRTLGYEAFF. DNA for the CDR3: TGTGCCACCCGAACCTTGGGCTATGAAGCTTTCTTT.

This clonotype has just a few counts. This chain uses TRBV12-3 or TRBV12-4 with TRBJ1-5, with TRBD1 matching 7 bases. V shed 7 bases and J 6 bases; nucleotides not matched to a gene: 6. The CDR3 runs 13 residues. The CDR3 sequence: CASTDRVGQPQHF. DNA of the CDR3: TGTGCCAGCACCGACAGGGTGGGTCAGCCCCAGCATTTT.

V gene TRBV12-3 or TRBV12-4 combines with J gene TRBJ2-4; possible D gene TRBD1, 6 bases. The last part of the DNA fits TRBJ2-7 better; the J call may be wrong. This CDR3 spans 13 amino acids. CDR3 DNA: TGTGCCAGCAGTTTCAACAGGGTCGACGAGCAGTACTTC. Protein: CASSFNRVDEQYF.

The gene calls are TRBV7-3 and TRBJ1-2; a weak D match, TRBD1 (5 bases). Trimming shortened V by 0 bases and J by 2 bases, and 10 bases separated the two germline ends. Per the germline V gene, CDR1 is SGHTA and CDR2 is FQGTGA. The CDR3 loop spans 15 amino acids. The CDR3 DNA reads TGTGCCAGCAGCTTAACGGCAGGGAAAAACTATGGCTACACCTTC. Translating gives CASSLTAGKNYGYTF.

This clonotype was detected only once. The chain is built from TRBV24-1 and TRBJ2-7; 7 bases line up with TRBD1. V gave up 9 bases and J gave up 0 bases; unmatched junction bases: 7. CDR3 length: 14 residues. Germline CDR1 and CDR2: KGHDR and SFDVKD. The CDR3, as DNA: TGTGCCACCCAAACCGGGACAGACTCCTACGAGCAGTACTTC. This sequence encodes CATQTGTDSYEQYF.

The rearrangement joins TRBV6-2 or TRBV6-3 to TRBJ2-2; no definite D call. This CDR3 is built from 14 residues. Per germline, CDR1 MNHEY and CDR2 SVGEGT. Deletions cut 3 bases from V and 5 bases from J, with 10 bases between. This CDR3 is CASSYLGETGELFF. CDR3 DNA sequence: TGTGCCAGCAGTTATTTGGGTGAGACCGGGGAGCTGTTTTTT.

This chain joins TRBV14 and TRBJ2-5, with a weak D call TRBD2 (6 bases). Trimming removed 4 bases at V and 11 bases at J, with 20 bases between. The CDR3 has 14 residues. Germline V lookup: CDR1 SGHDN, CDR2 FVKESK. The CDR3 here is CASSLLAAEGEQYF. CDR3 DNA sequence: TGTGCCAGCAGCCTCTTGGCCGCGGAGGGAGAGCAGTACTTC.

In the case of this clonotype: Its ends do not fully match the called genes, so a read error is possible. The J gene is TRBJ2-7, the V gene TRBV6-6; D gene uncertain. This CDR3 contains 14 residues. From germline, CDR1 is MNHNY and CDR2 SVGAGI (reference sequence). In DNA, the CDR3 is TGTGCCAGCAGTCAAGAGATGGCTCGGCGCGAGCGGTACTTC. The encoded protein is CASSQEMARRERYF.

Only a few counts were recorded for this clonotype. The V gene is TRBV2, the J gene TRBJ2-3; no clear D gene. The CDR3 consists of 15 residues. The V end lost 6 bases, the J end lost 3 bases, and 16 bases lay between the germline ends. Germline V gene lookup returns CDR1 SNHLY and CDR2 FYNNEI. The CDR3 DNA sequence: TGTGCCAGCAGCCGTGGACCTACCGGAACAGATACGCAGTATTTT. Translation gives CASSRGPTGTDTQYF.

The chain employs TRBV2 and TRBJ2-7; D gene unclear. Per the germline V gene, CDR1 is SNHLY and CDR2 is FYNNEI. CDR3 size: 14 residues. V was clipped by 4 bases and J by 6 bases, with 16 bases between them. The CDR3 protein is CASSVSLVGFEQYF. CDR3 DNA: TGTGCCAGCAGTGTAAGCTTAGTCGGGTTCGAGCAGTACTTC.

The DNA for the CDR3 is TGTGCCACCAGCAGAGATGGGCAAGAGACCCAGTACTTC. This codes for CATSRDGQETQYF. The chain has TRBV15 and TRBJ2-5; D uncertain. This CDR3 region has 13 residues. CDR1 LNHNV and CDR2 YYDKDF come from the germline V gene (reference sequence). Trimming stripped 0 bases from V and 2 bases from J, with 4 bases between.

The J gene is TRBJ2-1, the V gene TRBV20-1; D is uncertain. The V gene's germline CDR1 is DFQATT and CDR2 SNEGSKA (reference sequence). Trimming pared 0 bases from V and 13 bases from J, leaving 10 bases between. This CDR3 contains 11 residues. CDR3 sequence: CSARDELIQFF. DNA for the CDR3: TGCAGTGCTAGAGATGAGTTAATACAGTTCTTC.